Below are 30 T cell receptor beta chains sequenced from a single sample in a study of T cells in Graves' hyperthyroidism and ophthalmopathy. RNA transcripts served as the template for amplifying TCR beta CDR3 regions. RT-PCR in the first round (using the HTBI primer set) targeted the TCR CDR3. In TCRdb, the multiplex PCR reads were re-called with MiXCR into one record per CDR3 protein. The sample holds roughly 110,000 distinct CDR3 sequences, about a sixth seen once. The sample comprised blood. The receptors derive from a woman between 50 and 59 years old with Graves' hyperthyroidism.

This clonotype was picked up a small number of times. The V gene is TRBV5-4, the J gene TRBJ2-1; 7 bases align to TRBD2. Losses at the gene ends were 4 bases for V and 6 bases for J; bases not matched to a gene: 13. The CDR3 loop spans 16 amino acids. Per the germline V gene, CDR1 is SGHNT and CDR2 is YYREEE (reference sequence). As DNA, the CDR3 is TGTGCCAGCAGCCATAAATGGGCTAGCGGCCTCAATGAGCAGTTCTTC. Its translation is CASSHKWASGLNEQFF.

This clonotype was seen many times. The chain carries TRBV7-3 and TRBJ2-3, with D unclear. Germline CDR1 is SGHTA and CDR2 is FQGTGA. The CDR3 extends over 13 amino acids. V lost 2 bases and J 5 bases, leaving 8 bases between the germline ends. This chain's CDR3 is CASSLSARDTQYF. As DNA, the CDR3 is TGTGCCAGCAGCTTATCGGCCAGAGATACGCAGTATTTT.

The chain is built from TRBV19 and TRBJ2-3; tentatively, D is TRBD2 (5 bases). The CDR3 contains 15 residues. The germline CDR1 and CDR2 sequences are LNHDA and SQIVND (reference sequence). The V end was cut by 2 bases, the J end by 1 base, with 10 bases between. In DNA form, the CDR3 reads TGTGCCAGTAGTATAACGGAGGCGGGCACAGATACGCAGTATTTT. Translating it yields CASSITEAGTDTQYF.

In this sample, this clonotype turned up many times. The CDR3 DNA reads as TGCAGTGCGGGCTCCCTTCACCTCTACAATGAGCAGTTCTTC. Its translation is CSAGSLHLYNEQFF. V usage is TRBV20-1 and J usage is TRBJ2-1; D is uncertain. V was shortened by 6 bases and J by 3 bases, with 15 bases between the two germline ends. Germline V CDR1 and CDR2: DFQATT, SNEGSKA (reference sequence). CDR3 length equals 14 residues.

In this sample, this clonotype turned up many times. The chain couples TRBV20-1 to TRBJ2-7; D possibly matches TRBD1 or TRBD2 (5 bases each). The CDR3 loop spans 13 amino acids. V was cut by 3 bases and J by 2 bases, with 11 bases left in between. Looked up from germline, CDR1 is DFQATT and CDR2 is SNEGSKA (reference sequence). The CDR3 region is CSASPGGTYEQYV. The CDR3, as DNA: TGCAGTGCTAGTCCTGGGGGTACCTACGAGCAGTACGTC.

This clonotype appeared a few times. The germline gene is not matched at one end of the junction; a read error may be the cause. The chain employs TRBV7-9 and TRBJ1-2; D not resolved. This CDR3 contains 14 residues. Germline V gene data show CDR1 as SEHNR and CDR2 as FQNEAQ (reference sequence). The CDR3 DNA sequence: TGTGCCAGCAGCTTAGTCACGGGAAACTATGGCTACGCCTTC. It specifies CASSLVTGNYGYAF.

The rearrangement uses TRBV27 and TRBJ2-7; possibly TRBD1 for D (5 bases). This CDR3 contains 13 residues. Trimming removed 3 bases from V and 4 bases from J, with 10 bases in between. The germline CDR1 and CDR2 sequences are MNHEY and SMNVEV (reference sequence). In nucleotides, the CDR3 is TGTGCCAGCAGTTTTGGGGCAGCGTACGAGCAGTACTTC. This codes for CASSFGAAYEQYF.

This clonotype has at least ten counts. V and J are TRBV27 and TRBJ1-1; 9 positions agree with TRBD1. The CDR3 covers 15 residues. With V trimmed by 8 bases and J by 0 bases, 7 bases remained unmatched. From germline, CDR1 is MNHEY and CDR2 SMNVEV (reference sequence). CDR3 nucleotides: TGTGCCAGCCGACTACAGGGGGCTGTGAACACTGAAGCTTTCTTT. Protein product: CASRLQGAVNTEAFF.

This clonotype has a count of ten or more. The V gene is TRBV2, the J gene TRBJ2-2; unclear D gene. Germline CDR1 is SNHLY and CDR2 is FYNNEI. V was shortened by 7 bases and J by 0 bases, with 12 bases between the two germline ends. The CDR3 totals 15 residues. The CDR3 nucleotides are TGTGCCAGCAAGAGTTCGCGGACGAACACCGGGGAGCTGTTTTTT. Translated: CASKSSRTNTGELFF.

There are many counts of this clonotype. This chain links TRBV29-1 with TRBJ2-2; D unclear. The CDR3 is made up of 12 amino acids. Between the trimmed V and J ends, which lost 6 bases and 5 bases, there was a span of 10 bases. From germline, CDR1 is SQVTM and CDR2 ANQGSEA. CDR3 sequence (DNA): TGCAGCGTCGTGGCGATTACCGGGGAGCTGTTTTTT. Its translation: CSVVAITGELFF.

In this sample, this clonotype turned up many times. V gene TRBV5-1 combines with J gene TRBJ2-7; D is uncertain. The V end was cut by 2 bases, the J end by 3 bases, with 9 bases between. The CDR3 is 13 residues long. The V gene's germline CDR1 is SGHRS and CDR2 YFSETQ. The DNA of the CDR3 is TGCGCCAGCAGCTTTCGGCCTTTCTACGAGCAGTACTTC. It translates to CASSFRPFYEQYF.

This clonotype showed up many times. The rearrangement uses TRBV4-1 and TRBJ2-7; D gene unclear. Looked up from germline, CDR1 is MGHRA and CDR2 is YSYEKL. Trimming removed 0 bases at V and 4 bases at J, with 10 bases between. This CDR3 has 14 residues. Here the CDR3 DNA reads TGCGCCAGCAGCCAAGAACCGACCGTGTACGAGCAGTACTTC. It translates to CASSQEPTVYEQYF.

This clonotype was detected ten times or more. The chain carries TRBV20-1 and TRBJ2-5, with 7 bases identical to TRBD1. V lost 6 bases and J lost 3; bases outside the gene matches: 19. The CDR3 totals 17 residues. Germline lookup yields CDR1 DFQATT and CDR2 SNEGSKA (reference sequence). CDR3 in DNA: TGCAGTGCCCTGGGCTTGGTGGGGACAGTTAGGGAAGAGACCCAGTACTTC. This sequence encodes CSALGLVGTVREETQYF.

The rearrangement joins TRBV6-1 to TRBJ2-7; TRBD2 aligns across 10 bases. The trim removed 8 bases at V and 4 bases at J, leaving 11 bases unmatched. Germline V gene sequence: CDR1 MNHNS, CDR2 SASEGT. The CDR3 is 15 amino acids. CDR3 DNA sequence: TGTGCCAGCGGGGGAGGGACTAGCGCCCCGTACGAGCAGTACTTC. This gives the protein CASGGGTSAPYEQYF.

In this sample, this clonotype turned up many times. The chain employs TRBV30 and TRBJ2-1; D is uncertain. V lost 3 bases and J lost 6, with 18 bases in between. The CDR3 contains 15 residues. Germline assignment: CDR1 GTSNPN and CDR2 SVGIG (reference sequence). The CDR3 reads CAWSKTLSLVNEQFF. Here the CDR3 DNA reads TGTGCCTGGAGCAAGACCCTTAGTTTAGTCAATGAGCAGTTCTTC.

This clonotype was counted at least ten times. V is TRBV6-1 and J is TRBJ2-1; D perhaps matches TRBD2 (5 bases). The CDR3 runs to 11 residues. Trimming took off 10 bases at V and 4 bases at J, with 8 bases between the two ends. CDR1 and CDR2 (germline): MNHNS, SASEGT. The DNA of the CDR3 is TGTGCCACCGGGGATTACAATGAGCAGTTCTTC. Protein: CATGDYNEQFF.

Written as DNA, the CDR3 is TGTGCCACCAGCAGGGACCGGGACGTGGGTAATTCACCCCTCCACTTT. Protein product: CATSRDRDVGNSPLHF. The V and J genes are TRBV15 and TRBJ1-6; possibly TRBD1 for D (5 bases). The CDR3 length is 16 residues. The ends were cut back, 3 bases at V and 6 bases at J, with 15 bases in the middle. Germline V gives CDR1 LNHNV, CDR2 YYDKDF (reference sequence).

This clonotype was seen repeatedly, ten times or more. J is TRBJ1-4 and V is TRBV28; D not certain. The V gene's germline CDR1 is MDHEN and CDR2 SYDVKM. Deletions cut 5 bases from V and 10 bases from J, with 17 bases between. The CDR3 consists of 14 residues. The CDR3 loop reads CASSLSALSGKLFF. The CDR3, as DNA: TGTGCCAGCAGTCTATCAGCCCTCTCTGGAAAACTGTTTTTT.

This clonotype has ten or more counts. The chain uses TRBV27 and TRBJ1-1, with 8 bases lining up with TRBD1. The CDR3 spans 15 residues. CDR1 is MNHEY and CDR2 is SMNVEV in the germline V gene (reference sequence). Unmatched junction bases numbered 5, after V lost 4 bases and J lost 1 base. The CDR3 DNA reads as TGTGCCAGCAGTTCCCCCGGACAGGGGAACACTGAAGCTTTCTTT. This encodes CASSSPGQGNTEAFF.

The sample holds many counts of this clonotype. The V call is TRBV7-2, the J call TRBJ2-2; D not resolved. The CDR3 sequence is 14 residues long. With 5 bases removed from V and 5 bases from J, the gap between germline ends came to 12 bases. Germline values: CDR1 SGHTA, CDR2 FQGNSA. The CDR3 coding sequence is TGTGCCAGCAGCCGCCGTTTAGGGACCGGGGAGCTGTTTTTT. Encoded protein: CASSRRLGTGELFF.

This clonotype was seen many times. This chain joins TRBV19 and TRBJ1-4; 8 bases agree with TRBD1. V gave up 5 bases and J gave up 10 bases; unmatched junction bases: 9. CDR1 and CDR2 (germline): LNHDA, SQIVND (reference sequence). The CDR3 is 14 amino acids. CDR3: CASSPGQGSAKLFF. In DNA form, the CDR3 reads TGTGCCAGTAGTCCCGGACAGGGCTCCGCAAAACTGTTTTTT.

This clonotype was observed many times. The rearrangement uses TRBV6-1 and TRBJ1-2; possibly TRBD1 for D (5 bases). The CDR3 is 12 residues long. CDR1 is MNHNS and CDR2 is SASEGT in the germline V gene. V lost 5 bases, J lost 4 bases, and 8 bases lay in between. Here the CDR3 reads CASSSGGYGYTF. CDR3 in DNA: TGTGCCAGCAGTTCCGGGGGCTATGGCTACACCTTC.

This clonotype was counted many times. The rearrangement links TRBV5-4 to TRBJ1-3; D is uncertain. The CDR3 is 15 residues long. Germline V CDR1 and CDR2: SGHNT, YYREEE (reference sequence). Trimming took off 4 bases at V and 0 bases at J, with 11 bases between the two ends. DNA of the CDR3: TGTGCCAGCAGCCATGGACCGGGCTCTGGAAACACCATATATTTT. Amino acids: CASSHGPGSGNTIYF.

This clonotype was seen repeatedly, ten times or more. V gene TRBV18 combines with J gene TRBJ2-5, with 7 bases aligning to TRBD2. Germline CDR1 and CDR2: KGHSH and LQKENI. Losses at the gene ends were 4 bases for V and 5 bases for J; bases not matched to a gene: 10. The CDR3 totals 15 residues. This chain's CDR3 is CASSQEEAGRETQYF. CDR3 coding DNA: TGTGCCAGCTCACAGGAGGAAGCCGGGAGGGAGACCCAGTACTTC.

This clonotype was seen at least ten times. The genes are TRBV20-1 and TRBJ2-7; a weak D match, TRBD2 (5 bases). Between the trimmed V and J ends, which lost 0 bases and 3 bases, there was a span of 12 bases. The V gene's germline CDR1 is DFQATT and CDR2 SNEGSKA (reference sequence). The CDR3 is made up of 14 amino acids. CDR3 DNA: TGCAGTGCTAGAGATACTGGGAGTAACTACGAGCAGTACTTC. This translates into CSARDTGSNYEQYF.

This clonotype was recorded at least ten times. The chain has TRBV20-1 and TRBJ2-7, with TRBD2 identical over 9 bases. After removal of 2 bases from V and 4 bases from J, the junction contained 12 bases not matched to a gene. CDR3 length: 16 residues. CDR1 and CDR2 from the germline V gene are DFQATT and SNEGSKA (reference sequence). The CDR3 loop is CSARRLAEGIGYEQYV. The CDR3 DNA is TGCAGTGCTAGAAGACTAGCGGAGGGCATTGGGTACGAGCAGTACGTC.

This clonotype was counted once. This chain uses TRBV10-1 with TRBJ2-3; 8 bases fit TRBD1. Germline V gives CDR1 WNHNN, CDR2 SYGVQD (reference sequence). V lost 2 bases and J lost 3; bases outside the gene matches: 10. The CDR3 has 17 residues. The CDR3 nucleotides are TGCGCCAGCAGTGAGCCAACGGGACAGGCTTTGACAGATACGCAGTATTTT. It translates to CASSEPTGQALTDTQYF.

This clonotype has ten or more counts. The V and J genes are TRBV20-1 and TRBJ1-5; D might be TRBD1 (5 bases). The V end was cut by 5 bases, the J end by 0 bases, with 17 bases between. This CDR3 has 16 amino acids. CDR1 and CDR2 (germline): DFQATT, SNEGSKA (reference sequence). CDR3 DNA: TGCAGTGCTTTGGGGGAGGGCACAGATAGCAATCAGCCCCAGCATTTT. It translates to CSALGEGTDSNQPQHF.

This clonotype was seen a handful of times. The V call is TRBV19, the J call TRBJ1-5; D is undetermined. V was pared by 6 bases and J by 6 bases, with 12 bases between. CDR3 size: 13 residues. Germline V lookup: CDR1 LNHDA, CDR2 SQIVND (reference sequence). CDR3 protein: CASRQILGQPQHF. Here the CDR3 DNA reads TGTGCCAGTAGACAGATCTTAGGTCAGCCCCAGCATTTT.

This clonotype was detected ten times or more. The rearrangement links TRBV20-1 to TRBJ2-3, with D perhaps matching TRBD1 or TRBD2 (5 bases each). V dropped 0 bases and J dropped 1 base, with 14 bases sitting between them. Germline V gives CDR1 DFQATT, CDR2 SNEGSKA (reference sequence). CDR3 length: 16 residues. Written as DNA, the CDR3 is TGCAGTGCTAGAGATGAGGGGAACCGTCGCACAGATACGCAGTATTTT. This translates into CSARDEGNRRTDTQYF.